The clone carrying this T cell receptor beta chain came up a few times. Trimming took 4 bases from V and 3 from J; bases not matched to a gene: 10. This CDR3 is built from 16 residues. Germline V gene lookup returns CDR1 SGHTA and CDR2 FQGNSA. The sample is drawn from a study of beta chain features in type 1 diabetes. The study reverse transcribed the entire isolated RNA, so it sequenced expressed TCRB transcripts. There were millions of reads on average in the naive, central memory and regulatory T cell samples. Generated by immunoSEQ multiplex PCR, the TCRdb table keeps only in-frame clones and is missing some. This sample carries 430,000 or so clones, over 10% of them seen once, and the ten largest clones take approximately 0.045%.

This receptor was identified in a woman under 30 in good health. The chain combines TRBV7-2 with TRBJ2-3; 7 bases line up with TRBD1. Sequenced: naive CD4+ T cells from blood. In DNA form, the CDR3 reads TGTGCCAGCAGCTCCACCAGGGGGTCGAGTACAGATACGCAGTATTTT. It specifies CASSSTRGSSTDTQYF.